Below are 28 T cell receptor beta chains sequenced from a single sample in a study of blood T cells in healthy people across ages. Primers used in a second PCR of about 6 to 11 cycles were a sample-barcoded 5' primer and a J-beta primer mix. TCRdb re-derived calls from the 5' RACE reads in MiXCR, one entry per CDR3 protein. The table records over 1,500,000 distinct CDR3 sequences, around half of them present only once. The source material was blood. These receptors were collected from a woman aged 35 to 49 in good health.

In regard to this clonotype: The junction departs from the called germline gene at one end, perhaps through a read error. The V call is TRBV5-1, the J call TRBJ1-5, with no clear D. The CDR3 runs 13 residues. The germline V gene encodes CDR1 SGHRS and CDR2 YFSETQ. DNA of the CDR3: TGCGTCAGCAGCTTGGAGGGAAGGCAGCCCCAGCATTTT. Amino acid sequence: CVSSLEGRQPQHF.

This clonotype was picked up one time. J is TRBJ2-7 and V is TRBV6-1; no clear D. Germline loops: CDR1 MNHNS, CDR2 SASEGT. Trimming left V 6 bases short and J 7 bases short, with 16 bases between. This CDR3 has 13 residues. The CDR3 nucleotides are TGTGCCAGCAGCGATCTTATCAGGCATGAGCAGTACTTC. The encoded protein is CASSDLIRHEQYF.

The V gene is TRBV20-1, the J gene TRBJ2-1; D gene uncertain. The closer fit of TRBJ2-7 to the DNA end suggests the J call may be wrong. Germline CDR1 is DFQATT and CDR2 is SNEGSKA (reference sequence). The CDR3 consists of 16 residues. CDR3 in DNA: TGCAGTGCTAGAGATCATGCGGTGGAAACCTACAATGAGCAGTACTTC. This translates into CSARDHAVETYNEQYF.

This clonotype showed up just a few times. The chain carries TRBV4-3 and TRBJ1-2; 9 bases align to TRBD1. The length of the CDR3 is 15 residues. The ends lost 2 bases at V and 5 bases at J; junction bases unmatched: 6. CDR1 and CDR2 from the germline V gene are LGHNA and YSLEER. The CDR3 DNA reads TGCGCCAGCAGCCAAACCAGGACAGGGGTTTATGGCTACACCTTC. As protein: CASSQTRTGVYGYTF.

This clonotype was observed a few times. This sequence joins TRBV12-5 and TRBJ1-5; maybe TRBD1 (6 bases). Germline V lookup: CDR1 LGHNT, CDR2 FRNRAP. The CDR3 is made up of 20 amino acids. V was shortened by 0 bases and J by 0 bases, with 21 bases between the two germline ends. CDR3 bases: TGTGCTAGTGGTTTGGTAAACCCTAAAGTGGACAGCCTTAGCAATCAGCCCCAGCATTTT. Its protein is CASGLVNPKVDSLSNQPQHF.

This clonotype was observed a handful of times. The V and J genes are TRBV4-1 and TRBJ1-2, with D perhaps matching TRBD1 (6 bases). The ends were cut back, 1 base at V and 8 bases at J, with 14 bases in the middle. The germline V gene has CDR1 MGHRA and CDR2 YSYEKL. The CDR3 consists of 14 residues. The chain's CDR3 is CASSQVGTHGGYTF. Written as DNA, the CDR3 is TGCGCCAGCAGCCAAGTCGGGACACACGGGGGCTACACCTTC.

There are a few counts of this clonotype. The chain couples TRBV13 to TRBJ2-7, with 7 bases fitting TRBD1. J gave up 0 bases and V 3 bases, and 5 bases lay outside the gene matches. The CDR3 runs to 15 residues. The germline V gene encodes CDR1 PRHDT and CDR2 FYEKMQ (reference sequence). CDR3 coding DNA: TGTGCCAGCAGCTTCGGACAGGCCCCCTCCTACGAGCAGTACTTC. It yields the protein CASSFGQAPSYEQYF. The complete variable domain, with remaining parts taken from reference TRBV13 and TRBJ2-7, reads AAGVIQSPRHLIKEKRETATLKCYPIPRHDTVYWYQQGPGQDPQFLISFYEKMQSDKGSIPDRFSAQQFSDYHSELNMSSLELGDSALYFCASSFGQAPSYEQYFGPGTRLTVT.

On this clonotype: A junction boundary mismatches the germline segment, possibly from a read error. This sequence joins TRBV4-3 and TRBJ2-3, with D possibly TRBD2 on 7 matching bases. CDR1 is LGHNA, CDR2 YSLEER, per germline. The CDR3 loop spans 17 amino acids. The CDR3 reads CASSQGGSGVSTDTQYF. The CDR3 DNA reads TGCGCCAGTAGCCAAGGGGGGAGCGGGGTTAGCACAGATACGCAGTATTTT.

This clonotype was seen just once. This rearrangement joins TRBV5-1 to TRBJ2-3, with D tentatively TRBD2 (7 bases). CDR1 is SGHRS, CDR2 YFSETQ, per germline. Trimming cost V 5 bases and J 3 bases, with 25 bases left between them. This CDR3 region has 18 residues. CDR3 sequence: CASSPTSVGGGSTDTQYF. DNA for the CDR3: TGCGCCAGCAGTCCCACCTCGGTCGGCGGGGGCAGTACAGATACGCAGTATTTT.

The chain joins TRBV12-3 or TRBV12-4 to TRBJ2-3; 8 positions match TRBD1. The CDR3 extends over 15 amino acids. With V trimmed by 6 bases and J by 5 bases, 10 bases remained unmatched. The CDR3 DNA is TGTGCCAGCAGCGACGGGGCACAGGGGGTAGATACGCAGTATTTT. Protein sequence: CASSDGAQGVDTQYF.

The chain joins TRBV27 to TRBJ1-2; 9 bases line up with TRBD1. The trim removed 4 bases at V and 0 bases at J, leaving 6 bases unmatched. There are 16 residues in the CDR3. The germline V gene encodes CDR1 MNHEY and CDR2 SMNVEV (reference sequence). The CDR3, as DNA: TGTGCCAGCAGTTCCGGGACAGGGCTTACTAACTATGGCTACACCTTC. Translated: CASSSGTGLTNYGYTF.

CDR3: CASSLPDREAFF. The CDR3 DNA follows: TGTGCCAGCAGTTTACCCGACAGAGAAGCTTTCTTT. The rearrangement joins TRBV27 to TRBJ1-1; D might be TRBD1 (5 bases). Trimming cost V 2 bases and J 8 bases, with 9 bases left between them. CDR3 length: 12 residues. Germline V gene data show CDR1 as MNHEY and CDR2 as SMNVEV (reference sequence).

This clonotype has a handful of counts. The rearrangement uses TRBV7-9 and TRBJ2-3; the D is unclear. From germline, CDR1 is SEHNR and CDR2 FQNEAQ (reference sequence). The CDR3 is 13 residues long. Between the trimmed V and J ends, which lost 3 bases and 4 bases, there was a span of 8 bases. The chain's CDR3 is CASSFSPPDTQYF. As DNA, the CDR3 is TGTGCCAGCAGCTTTAGTCCTCCAGATACGCAGTATTTT.

This chain joins TRBV28 and TRBJ2-7, with D maybe TRBD1 (5 bases). There are 13 residues in the CDR3. From germline, CDR1 is MDHEN and CDR2 SYDVKM. Trimming shortened V by 3 bases and J by 7 bases, and 13 bases separated the two germline ends. The CDR3 DNA follows: TGTGCCAGCAGTTTTTTTGACAGATGTGAGCAGTACTTC. Translating gives CASSFFDRCEQYF.

V gene TRBV20-1 combines with J gene TRBJ1-2, with 8 bases lining up with TRBD1. The V gene's germline CDR1 is DFQATT and CDR2 SNEGSKA (reference sequence). This CDR3 is 14 amino acids long. With 5 bases clipped from V and 6 bases from J, the junction kept 11 bases outside the gene matches. The CDR3 region is CSAEVRTGSHGYTF. The CDR3 DNA reads TGCAGTGCTGAAGTCCGGACAGGGTCCCATGGCTACACCTTC.

The gene calls are TRBV2 and TRBJ1-2; a possible D gene is TRBD1 (5 bases). The CDR3 length is 13 residues. Trimming cost V 3 bases and J 8 bases, with 13 bases left between them. Germline V CDR1 and CDR2: SNHLY, FYNNEI. The CDR3 protein is CASSESGGKGYTF. The CDR3 bases are TGTGCCAGCAGTGAGAGTGGGGGGAAAGGCTACACCTTC. The variable domain in full, completed from reference TRBV2 and TRBJ1-2, reads EPEVTQTPSHQVTQMGQEVILRCVPISNHLYFYWYRQILGQKVEFLVSFYNNEISEKSEIFDDQFSVERPDGSNFTLKIRSTKLEDSAMYFCASSESGGKGYTFGSGTRLTVV.

This chain uses TRBV6-5 with TRBJ2-1; possibly TRBD1 for D (6 bases). Per the germline V gene, CDR1 is MNHEY and CDR2 is SVGAGI. The CDR3 covers 16 residues. The V end lost 6 bases, the J end lost 0 bases, and 15 bases lay between the germline ends. DNA of the CDR3: TGTGCCAGCAGCCTTGGGACAACCCTCTCCTACAATGAGCAGTTCTTC. It is translated as CASSLGTTLSYNEQFF.

V and J are TRBV24-1 and TRBJ2-1, with D tentatively TRBD2 (6 bases). Germline V gene sequence: CDR1 KGHDR, CDR2 SFDVKD. V was pared by 5 bases and J by 0 bases, with 10 bases between. The length of the CDR3 is 15 residues. The DNA of the CDR3 is TGTGCCACCAGTGTGGCGGGGAGCTCCTACAATGAGCAGTTCTTC. This translates into CATSVAGSSYNEQFF.

Of note for this clonotype: This is likely a read error, given that the CDR3 carries no conserved phenylalanine or tryptophan at its end. The chain combines TRBV7-2 with TRBJ1-2; no clear D. CDR1 is SGHTA, CDR2 FQGNSA, per germline. Trimming shortened V by 1 base and J by 4 bases, and 19 bases separated the two germline ends. The CDR3 extends over 17 amino acids. CDR3 sequence: CASSLGLPAQSGYGYTL. As DNA, the CDR3 is TGTGCCAGCAGCTTAGGCTTACCGGCTCAAAGTGGCTATGGCTACACCCTC.

The chain combines TRBV4-1 with TRBJ2-6; TRBD2 agrees at 7 bases. The CDR3 contains 19 residues. CDR1 is MGHRA and CDR2 is YSYEKL in the germline V gene. J lost 0 bases, V lost 0 bases, and 8 bases had no gene match. The CDR3 sequence: CASSQEGKGRGSGANVLTF. DNA of the CDR3: TGCGCCAGCAGCCAAGAGGGTAAAGGGAGGGGCTCTGGGGCCAACGTCCTGACTTTC.

This chain connects TRBV10-3 to TRBJ2-1; D is possibly TRBD1 or TRBD2 (7 bases each). Germline-derived CDR1 and CDR2 are ENHRY and SYGVKD. The length of the CDR3 is 16 residues. Between the trimmed V and J ends, which lost 6 bases and 0 bases, there was a span of 15 bases. CDR3 DNA sequence: TGTGCCATCAGCGGGGGGACAGACCTCTCCTACAATGAGCAGTTCTTC. It codes for CAISGGTDLSYNEQFF.

The rearrangement links TRBV5-6 to TRBJ2-7; D is unclear. From germline, CDR1 is SGHDT and CDR2 YYEEEE. V shed 4 bases and J shed 7 bases, with 12 bases lying between them. The CDR3 runs to 12 residues. CDR3: CASSRIPGEQYF. Here the CDR3 DNA reads TGTGCCAGCAGCCGAATCCCGGGTGAGCAGTACTTC.

This clonotype was counted a few times. The gene calls are TRBV12-3 or TRBV12-4 and TRBJ2-4, with a possible D match to TRBD1 (6 bases). The CDR3 runs 17 residues. V was clipped by 6 bases and J by 0 bases, with 18 bases between them. This chain's CDR3 is CASRSHTGPLAKNIQYF. The DNA for the CDR3 is TGTGCCAGCAGGTCGCATACAGGGCCCCTAGCCAAAAACATTCAGTACTTC.

The V and J genes are TRBV2 and TRBJ2-7; D call uncertain. From germline, CDR1 is SNHLY and CDR2 FYNNEI. V was cut by 1 base and J by 2 bases, with 12 bases left in between. The CDR3 sequence is 15 residues long. The DNA for the CDR3 is TGTGCCAGCAGTGAAGACAGAGGAAGGACCTACGAGCAGTACTTC. It is translated as CASSEDRGRTYEQYF.

This clonotype has more than one count but fewer than ten. This sequence joins TRBV4-3 and TRBJ2-3, with 8 bases fitting TRBD1. Germline lookup yields CDR1 LGHNA and CDR2 YSLEER. The trim removed 0 bases at V and 5 bases at J, leaving 4 bases unmatched. The CDR3 is 15 amino acids. The CDR3 protein is CASSQDPTGGDTQYF. The DNA for the CDR3 is TGCGCCAGCAGCCAAGATCCCACAGGGGGAGATACGCAGTATTTT.

The CDR3 loop reads CSATRLPVGNSPLHF. The CDR3 nucleotides are TGCAGTGCCACCCGCCTCCCGGTCGGTAATTCACCCCTCCACTTT. The chain links TRBV20-1 to TRBJ1-6; D ambiguous. The germline gives CDR1 DFQATT, CDR2 SNEGSKA (reference sequence). Trimming left V 6 bases short and J 6 bases short, with 18 bases between. This CDR3 has 15 residues.

Many counts were recorded for this clonotype. The chain is built from TRBV27 and TRBJ2-5; D gene unclear. Germline lookup yields CDR1 MNHEY and CDR2 SMNVEV (reference sequence). This CDR3 spans 12 amino acids. V shed 3 bases and J shed 6 bases, with 8 bases lying between them. Written as DNA, the CDR3 is TGTGCCAGCAGTTTGAAGGGTCAGACCCAGTACTTC. Translation gives CASSLKGQTQYF.

V gene TRBV5-1 combines with J gene TRBJ1-1; D is perhaps TRBD1 (5 bases). V was pared by 3 bases and J by 0 bases, with 21 bases between. There are 18 residues in the CDR3. The germline V gene encodes CDR1 SGHRS and CDR2 YFSETQ. The CDR3 nucleotides read TGCGCCAGCAGCTCCCACACCCGGGGCCAAACATTGAACACTGAAGCTTTCTTT. Translated: CASSSHTRGQTLNTEAFF.